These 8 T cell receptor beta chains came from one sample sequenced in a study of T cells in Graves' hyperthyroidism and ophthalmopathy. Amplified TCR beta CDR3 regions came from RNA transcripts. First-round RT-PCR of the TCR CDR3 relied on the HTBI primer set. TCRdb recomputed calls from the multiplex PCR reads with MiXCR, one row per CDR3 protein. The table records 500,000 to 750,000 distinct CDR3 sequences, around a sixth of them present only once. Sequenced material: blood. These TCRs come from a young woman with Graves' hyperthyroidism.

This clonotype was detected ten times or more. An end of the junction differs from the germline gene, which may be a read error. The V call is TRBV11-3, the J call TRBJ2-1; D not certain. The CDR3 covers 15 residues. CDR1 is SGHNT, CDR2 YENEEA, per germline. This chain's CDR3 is CASGLDRSSYNEQFF. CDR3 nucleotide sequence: TGTGCCAGCGGCTTAGATAGGAGCTCCTACAATGAGCAGTTCTTC.

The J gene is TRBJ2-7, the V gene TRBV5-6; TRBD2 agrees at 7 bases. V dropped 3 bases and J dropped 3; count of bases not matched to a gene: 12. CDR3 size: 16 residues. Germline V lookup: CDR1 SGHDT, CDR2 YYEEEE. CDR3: CASSYAYVGEGYEQYF. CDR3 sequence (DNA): TGTGCCAGCAGCTATGCGTACGTAGGGGAGGGCTACGAGCAGTACTTC. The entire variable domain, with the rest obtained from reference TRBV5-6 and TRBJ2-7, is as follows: DAGVTQSPTHLIKTRGQQVTLRCSPKSGHDTVSWYQQALGQGPQFIFQYYEEEERQRGNFPDRFSGHQFPNYSSELNVNALLLGDSALYLCASSYAYVGEGYEQYFGPGTRLTVT.

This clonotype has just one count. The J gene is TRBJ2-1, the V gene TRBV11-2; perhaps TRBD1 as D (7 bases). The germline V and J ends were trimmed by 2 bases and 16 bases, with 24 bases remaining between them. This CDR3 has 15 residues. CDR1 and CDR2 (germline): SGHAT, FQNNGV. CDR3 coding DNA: TGTGCCAGCAGCTTAAGCCTAACTCCCAGGGGGGACTGTTTCTTC. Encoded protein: CASSLSLTPRGDCFF.

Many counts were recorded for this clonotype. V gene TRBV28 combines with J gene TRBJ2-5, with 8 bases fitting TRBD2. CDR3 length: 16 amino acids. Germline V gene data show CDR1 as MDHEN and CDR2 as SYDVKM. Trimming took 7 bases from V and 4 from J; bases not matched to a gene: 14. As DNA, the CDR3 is TGTGCCAGCACTCCGGGGGGGGGACCCAGGGGAGAGACCCAGTACTTC. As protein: CASTPGGGPRGETQYF.

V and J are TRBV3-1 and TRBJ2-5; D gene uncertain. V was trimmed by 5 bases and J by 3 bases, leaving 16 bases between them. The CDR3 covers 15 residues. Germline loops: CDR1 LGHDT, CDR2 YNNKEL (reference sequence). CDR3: CASSYNFGEEETQYF. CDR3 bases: TGTGCCAGCAGCTACAATTTTGGCGAGGAAGAGACCCAGTACTTC.

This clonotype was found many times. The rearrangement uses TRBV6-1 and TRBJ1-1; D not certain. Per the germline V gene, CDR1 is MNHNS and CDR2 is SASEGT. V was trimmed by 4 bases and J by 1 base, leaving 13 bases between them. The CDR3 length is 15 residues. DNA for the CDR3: TGTGCCAGCAGTGCCGGAGGGCTCAGGAACACTGAAGCTTTCTTT. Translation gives CASSAGGLRNTEAFF.

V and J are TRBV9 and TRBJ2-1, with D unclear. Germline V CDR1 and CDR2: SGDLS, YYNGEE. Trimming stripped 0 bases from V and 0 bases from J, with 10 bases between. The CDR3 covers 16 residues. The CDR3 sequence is CASSVVGGRSYNEQFF. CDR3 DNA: TGTGCCAGCAGCGTAGTTGGCGGACGCTCCTACAATGAGCAGTTCTTC.

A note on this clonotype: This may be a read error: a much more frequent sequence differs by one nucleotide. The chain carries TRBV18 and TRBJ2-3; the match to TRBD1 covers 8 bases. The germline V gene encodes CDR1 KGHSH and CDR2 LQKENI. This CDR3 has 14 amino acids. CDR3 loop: CARSPDRGADTQYF. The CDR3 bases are TGTGCCAGGTCACCAGACAGGGGTGCAGATACGCAGTATTTT.